A selection of T cell receptor beta chains follows, all from one sample in a study of blood T cells in healthy people across ages. Using its own MiXCR run on the 5' RACE reads, TCRdb lists one record per CDR3 protein. The sample lists roughly 800,000 distinct CDR3 sequences, roughly 50% occurring once. Input material: blood. These receptors were collected from a man aged 25-45 years in good health. The CDR3 runs from the conserved cysteine through the conserved F or W. Fields, in order: V gene, J gene, D gene, clone size, CDR3 protein, CDR3 DNA. A D gene is named only where the DNA matches it firmly. Expanded clones get a size class; other rows say once, few or many, or leave the size out.

TRBV29-1	TRBJ2-7	TRBD1	few	CSGQTGDEQYF	TGCAGCGGTCAGACAGGGGACGAGCAGTACTTC
TRBV29-1	TRBJ2-7	.	.	CSVVQAAEQYF	TGCAGCGTTGTGCAGGCGGCCGAGCAGTACTTC
TRBV7-9	TRBJ1-4	.	many	CASSLEGLINEKLFF	TGTGCCAGCAGCTTAGAGGGACTCATAAATGAAAAACTGTTTTTT
TRBV29-1	TRBJ2-1	TRBD1	.	CSVDRSLDNEQFF	TGCAGCGTGGACAGGAGCCTTGACAATGAGCAGTTCTTC
TRBV7-2	TRBJ1-5	.	.	CASSLDGADQPQHF	TGTGCCAGCAGCTTGGACGGGGCGGATCAGCCCCAGCATTTT
TRBV2	TRBJ2-2	.	.	CASRPIDSNTGELFF	TGTGCCAGCAGACCCATCGACTCCAACACCGGGGAGCTGTTTTTT
TRBV2	TRBJ2-7	.	.	CASSGSSYNEQYF	TGTGCCAGCAGTGGGAGCTCCTACAATGAGCAGTACTTC
TRBV7-2	TRBJ2-3	TRBD2	few	CASSSGIAGGRGDTQYF	TGTGCCAGCAGCTCCGGGATAGCGGGGGGGCGGGGAGATACGCAGTATTTT
TRBV20-1	TRBJ1-4	TRBD1	.	CSAIREGAGEKLFF	TGCAGTGCGATCAGGGAGGGGGCAGGTGAAAAACTGTTTTTT
TRBV7-8	TRBJ1-2	.	.	CASSVGSNNGYTF	TGTGCCAGCAGCGTAGGCAGCAATAATGGCTACACCTTC
TRBV18	TRBJ2-4	.	once	CASSSLPDLLAKNIQYF	TGTGCCAGCTCATCCTTACCGGACCTCCTAGCCAAAAACATTCAGTACTTC
TRBV5-1	TRBJ2-1	TRBD1	.	CASRYRGPGYNEQFF	TGCGCCAGCAGGTACAGGGGGCCGGGTTACAATGAGCAGTTCTTC
TRBV7-2	TRBJ2-7	TRBD2	few	CASSLASGTAYEQYF	TGTGCCAGCAGCTTGGCTAGCGGAACGGCCTACGAGCAGTACTTC
TRBV30	TRBJ1-2	.	.	CAWRAGGYGYTF	TGTGCCTGGAGGGCCGGCGGCTATGGCTACACCTTC
TRBV28	TRBJ1-2	.	.	CASSLTGRVLGYTF	TGTGCCAGCAGTTTAACGGGACGGGTTTTGGGCTACACCTTC
TRBV20-1	TRBJ2-1	.	.	CSAAGGQSSYNEQFF	TGCAGTGCTGCTGGGGGGCAAAGCTCCTACAATGAGCAGTTCTTC
TRBV10-3	TRBJ1-6	.	.	CAISGSQSSYNSPPHF	TGTGCCATCAGTGGGTCCCAGAGCTCCTATAATTCACCCCCCCACTTT
TRBV7-3	TRBJ2-2	TRBD2	few	CASSPLAGDTGELFF	TGTGCCAGCAGCCCCCTGGCGGGAGACACCGGGGAGCTGTTTTTT
TRBV5-1	TRBJ2-7	.	few	CASSLATGTGSSYEQYF	TGCGCCAGCAGCTTGGCCACAGGGACCGGCAGCTCCTACGAGCAGTACTTC
TRBV15	TRBJ1-1	TRBD1	.	CATSRAIDRVILVGTEAFF	TGTGCCACCAGCAGAGCTATTGACAGGGTAATACTGGTTGGCACTGAAGCTTTCTTT
TRBV29-1	TRBJ2-7	.	.	CSVAREASYEQYF	TGCAGCGTTGCCCGGGAAGCCTCCTACGAGCAGTACTTC
TRBV10-3	TRBJ2-5	TRBD1	.	CAISEWDRGTGETQYF	TGTGCCATCAGTGAATGGGACAGGGGCACAGGAGAGACCCAGTACTTC
TRBV4-3	TRBJ2-3	.	.	CASSQKRASDSTDTQYF	TGCGCCAGCAGCCAAAAGAGGGCTAGCGATAGCACAGATACGCAGTATTTT
TRBV25-1	TRBJ2-5	TRBD2	.	CAVSKRLAGGETQYF	TGTGCCGTCTCGAAAAGGCTAGCGGGGGGAGAGACCCAGTACTTC
TRBV28	TRBJ2-5	.	.	CASRLTSGVAQETQYF	TGTGCCAGCAGACTCACGTCCGGGGTAGCCCAAGAGACCCAGTACTTC
TRBV7-2	TRBJ2-3	.	.	CASSLLGEGTDTQYF	TGCGCCAGCAGCTTGTTGGGGGAAGGCACAGATACGCAGTATTTT
TRBV28	TRBJ2-7	TRBD1	once	CASSRGGPTGTNEQYF	TGTGCCAGCAGTCGGGGTGGCCCGACAGGGACCAACGAGCAGTACTTC
TRBV15	TRBJ2-1	.	.	CAVGSGTLYNEQFF	TGTGCCGTGGGGTCGGGGACACTTTACAATGAGCAGTTCTTC
TRBV12-3/TRBV12-4	TRBJ2-7	TRBD2	.	CASSLTSGGTYEQYF	TGTGCCAGCAGTTTGACTAGCGGGGGGACCTACGAGCAGTACTTC
TRBV12-3/TRBV12-4	TRBJ1-3	.	few	CASSLGGAAGNTIYF	TGTGCCAGCAGTCTCGGGGGGGCAGCTGGAAACACCATATATTTT
TRBV5-1	TRBJ1-2	TRBD1	.	CASSREGTGGDYGYTF	TGCGCCAGCAGCCGAGAGGGGACAGGGGGCGACTATGGCTACACCTTC
TRBV7-9	TRBJ2-1	.	.	CASSLKGDEQFF	TGTGCCAGCAGCTTAAAAGGGGATGAGCAGTTCTTC
TRBV24-1	TRBJ2-1	.	once	CATSAIGDNEQFF	TGTGCCACCAGTGCCATTGGAGACAATGAGCAGTTCTTC
TRBV7-8	TRBJ1-1	TRBD1	.	CASSLDVTGEAFF	TGTGCCAGCAGCTTAGACGTGACAGGGGAAGCTTTCTTT